A selection of T cell receptor beta chains follows, all from one sample in a study of metastatic and nonmetastatic thyroid tumors. MiXCR was used by TCRdb to re-call the PCR reads. The sample holds tens of thousands of clones; roughly a sixth are singletons and the top ten take less than 4.5%. What was sequenced was blood. These receptors were obtained from a female donor with papillary thyroid cancer or a benign thyroid nodule (not recorded which). Some clones in this sample may be carry-over from other donors' samples. Both conserved end residues are part of each CDR3. The D gene is left open where the match is weak. Not all rows give a size; the values are once, few, many and, for expanded clones, a class.

V gene	J gene	D gene	clone size	CDR3 DNA	CDR3 protein
TRBV20-1	TRBJ2-7	.	many	TGCAGTGCTCCCTTTTGGGACGAGCAGTACTTC	CSAPFWDEQYF
TRBV2	TRBJ2-7	TRBD2	medium-sized	TGTGCCAGCAGCCTGACTAGCGGAAAAGCCTACGAGCAGTACTTC	CASSLTSGKAYEQYF
TRBV24-1	TRBJ2-2	.	many	TGTGCCACCACGGATGACAGGCCCGGGGAGCTGTTTTTT	CATTDDRPGELFF
TRBV28	TRBJ1-5	TRBD1	many	TGTGCCAGCAGTATGCTACAGGGGGCGAAGCAGCCCCAGCATTTT	CASSMLQGAKQPQHF
TRBV20-1	TRBJ1-1	TRBD1	many	TGCAGTGCTAGAGATCAGGGACAGATCGTTCCTGAAGCTTTCTTT	CSARDQGQIVPEAFF
TRBV7-3	TRBJ2-2	TRBD2	many	TGTGCCAGCAGCTTAAATCTCCAGCGGGGGGGCCCCGGGGAGCTGTTTTTT	CASSLNLQRGGPGELFF
TRBV15	TRBJ1-2	.	medium-sized	TGTGCCACCAGCAGCCCAGTACTCTATGGCTACACCTTC	CATSSPVLYGYTF
TRBV18	TRBJ1-5	TRBD1	many	TGTGCCAGCTCAACCGGGACAGGGGTTGGGCAGCCCCAGCATTTT	CASSTGTGVGQPQHF
TRBV19	TRBJ1-5	.	many	TGTGCCAGTAGTATGCGGGGGCCCCAGAATCAGCCCCAGCATTTT	CASSMRGPQNQPQHF
TRBV7-9	TRBJ2-7	.	.	TGTGCCAGCAGCCTCGTCGCGGGCTACGACGAGCAGTACTTC	CASSLVAGYDEQYF
TRBV5-1	TRBJ1-1	.	many	TGCGCCAGCAGCCCGGGGAACCCGAACACTGAAGCTTTCTTT	CASSPGNPNTEAFF
TRBV27	TRBJ1-2	TRBD1	many	TGTGCCAGCAGCTACGGACAGGGAGGGTATGGCTACACCTTC	CASSYGQGGYGYTF
TRBV30	TRBJ1-1	.	.	TGTGCCTGGAGAAGGAGGGGTTATAACACTGAAGCTTTCTTT	CAWRRRGYNTEAFF
TRBV12-3/TRBV12-4	TRBJ2-7	.	few	TGTGCCAGCAGTGACCGGGGCAAGTCATACGAGCAGTACTTC	CASSDRGKSYEQYF
TRBV7-6	TRBJ1-4	.	few	TGTGCCAGCAGCTTAAGCTTGATCGGCGATATAAAGAAACTGTTTTTT	CASSLSLIGDIKKLFF
TRBV18	TRBJ2-1	.	many	TGTGCCAGCTCACAAGTGGAAGGGGGGGGCAATGAGCAGTTCTTC	CASSQVEGGGNEQFF
TRBV15	TRBJ2-7	.	few	TGTGCCACCAGTAGAGATAAGGCAGGATCATACGAGCAGTACTTC	CATSRDKAGSYEQYF
TRBV10-3	TRBJ1-2	.	many	TGTGCCATCAGCCCGGGAGGACCCAACTATGGCTACACCTTC	CAISPGGPNYGYTF
TRBV7-2	TRBJ2-6	.	many	TGTGCCAGCGCCCTCCCGAATAGTGGGGCCAACGTCCTGACTTTC	CASALPNSGANVLTF
TRBV28	TRBJ2-7	TRBD1	.	TGTGCCAGCAGTGGGCTCGTGACAGGGTACGAGCAGTACTTC	CASSGLVTGYEQYF
TRBV6-1	TRBJ2-5	.	many	TGTGCCAGCAGTTATCAAGAGACCCAGTACTTC	CASSYQETQYF
TRBV14	TRBJ1-3	.	.	TGTGCCAGCAGCCAGTCGACAGGCCGCCTTATTACATCTGGAAACACCATATATTTT	CASSQSTGRLITSGNTIYF
TRBV15	TRBJ1-1	TRBD1	many	TGTGCCACCAGCAGAGATATGGGGACAGGGGGCGCGGGCACTGAAGCTTTCTTT	CATSRDMGTGGAGTEAFF
TRBV5-8	TRBJ1-5	.	many	TGTGCCAGCAGCTTTGCAGGGCATAGTCAGCCCCAGCATTTT	CASSFAGHSQPQHF
TRBV6-1	TRBJ1-2	.	few	TGTGCCAGCAGACTAGCCACCCCATCGTGGTATGGCTACACCTTC	CASRLATPSWYGYTF
TRBV27	TRBJ2-6	.	few	TGTGCCATCAAAACATGGGGCTCGGGGGCCAACGTCCTGACTTTC	CAIKTWGSGANVLTF
TRBV19	TRBJ2-5	TRBD2	many	TGTGCCAGTCGGGGGACTAGCGGGGGAAAGACCCAGTACTTC	CASRGTSGGKTQYF
TRBV4-1	TRBJ2-7	TRBD1	many	TGCGCCAGCAGCCTTACCCTGACAGGGGACTACGAGCAGTACTTC	CASSLTLTGDYEQYF
TRBV18	TRBJ2-5	TRBD1	many	TGTGCCAGCTCACCGGGACAGGGACGGGTGGAGACCCAGTACTTC	CASSPGQGRVETQYF
TRBV9	TRBJ2-1	TRBD2	many	TGTGCCAGCAGCGTGCTAGCGGGATTGTACAATGAGCAGTTCTTC	CASSVLAGLYNEQFF
TRBV14	TRBJ1-2	.	many	TGTGCCAGCAGCCAAGAAAGGCGGGGGCGATGGGGCTATGGCTACACCTTC	CASSQERRGRWGYGYTF
TRBV4-1	TRBJ2-2	.	.	TGCGCCAGCAGCCAAGATCGGCATACCGGGGAGCTGTTTTTT	CASSQDRHTGELFF
TRBV20-1	TRBJ1-6	.	many	TGCAGTGCCCTTGAAATTAATTCACCCCTCCACTTT	CSALEINSPLHF
TRBV29-1	TRBJ2-1	.	many	TGCAGCGTTGAACGGGACCTTGAGCAGTTCTTC	CSVERDLEQFF
TRBV20-1	TRBJ1-1	.	many	TGCAGTGCTCAGTCTTTGCCGGGGGTCACTGAAGCTTTCTTT	CSAQSLPGVTEAFF
TRBV2	TRBJ2-3	TRBD2	.	TGTGCCAGCAGCGGGACTAGCGGGTGGTACAAGGTCACAGATACGCAGTATTTT	CASSGTSGWYKVTDTQYF
TRBV30	TRBJ1-1	TRBD1	.	TGTGCCTGGTTGCCTGGACAGGGGGCGCCCACTGAAGCTTTCTTT	CAWLPGQGAPTEAFF
TRBV9	TRBJ1-1	.	.	TGTGCCTGCAGCGTGGGCGGGTACACTGGAGCTTTCTTT	CACSVGGYTGAFF
TRBV5-6	TRBJ2-3	TRBD2	few	TGTGCCAGCAGCTACCGAGCGGGGGGGCCAGGTACGCAGTATTTT	CASSYRAGGPGTQYF
TRBV20-1	TRBJ2-7	.	many	TGCAGTGCTAGGGGAGTAGCTGTCTCCTACGAGCAGTACTTC	CSARGVAVSYEQYF
TRBV30	TRBJ1-2	.	.	TGTGCCTGGTCCCGAGGTCCGGGGGATGGCTACACCTTC	CAWSRGPGDGYTF
TRBV18	TRBJ1-3	.	many	TGTGCCAGCTCACCACCTTCGGGATTTGGAAACACCATATATTTT	CASSPPSGFGNTIYF
TRBV20-1	TRBJ2-1	TRBD2	many	TGCAGTGCTAGGGGGACTAACTACAATGAGCAGTTCTTC	CSARGTNYNEQFF
TRBV6-1	TRBJ2-1	TRBD2	many	TGTGCCAGCAGGGACCTAGCGGGGGTATTCAATGAGCAGTTCTTC	CASRDLAGVFNEQFF
TRBV27	TRBJ2-7	TRBD1	.	TGTGCCAGCAGTTTATCGGGGACAGGGTGGGACGAGCAGTACTTC	CASSLSGTGWDEQYF
TRBV5-1	TRBJ2-7	TRBD1	.	TGCGCCAGCAGCTTGTCCCAGACAGGGTGCGACGAGCAGTACTTC	CASSLSQTGCDEQYF
TRBV9	TRBJ2-2	TRBD2	many	TGTGCCAGCACACAGCGGGAGCGGGCCGGGGAGCTGTTTTTT	CASTQRERAGELFF
TRBV15	TRBJ2-5	.	many	TGTGCCACCAGCAGAGCGTTGGGCCCAGGGGAGACCCAGTACTTC	CATSRALGPGETQYF
TRBV27	TRBJ2-7	.	.	TGTGCCATCATTACCGGGACCGGCTACGAGCAGTACTTC	CAIITGTGYEQYF
TRBV19	TRBJ2-4	.	many	TGTGCCAGTAGTATAGATCGAGACTACAAAAACATTCAGTACTTC	CASSIDRDYKNIQYF
TRBV2	TRBJ1-6	.	few	TGTGCCAGCATCTCGGAGAGGGGGGGTAATTTACCCCTCCACTTT	CASISERGGNLPLHF
TRBV27	TRBJ1-1	.	many	TGTGCCAGCAGTTTACCGGGAGTGAACACTGAAGCTTTCTTT	CASSLPGVNTEAFF
TRBV5-1	TRBJ1-5	TRBD1	many	TGCGCCAGCAGCGATGGGACAGGTGGGCAGCCCCAGCATTTT	CASSDGTGGQPQHF